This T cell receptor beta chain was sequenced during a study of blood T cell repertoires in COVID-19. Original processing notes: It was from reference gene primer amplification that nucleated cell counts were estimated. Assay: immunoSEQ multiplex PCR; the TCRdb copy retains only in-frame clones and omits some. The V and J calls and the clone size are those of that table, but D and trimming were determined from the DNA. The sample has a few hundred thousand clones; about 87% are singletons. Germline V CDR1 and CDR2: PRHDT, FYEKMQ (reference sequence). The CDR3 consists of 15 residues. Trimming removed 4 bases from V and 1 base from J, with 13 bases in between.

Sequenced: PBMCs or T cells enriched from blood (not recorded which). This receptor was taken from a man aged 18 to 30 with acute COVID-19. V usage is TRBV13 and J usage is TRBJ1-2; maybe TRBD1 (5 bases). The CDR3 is CASSSFKTVNYGYTF. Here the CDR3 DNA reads TGTGCCAGCAGCTCCTTCAAGACAGTTAACTATGGCTACACCTTC.